Listed below are T cell receptor beta chains from one sample, sequenced in a study of fetal regulatory T cell absence and autoimmunity. Assay: immunoSEQ multiplex PCR; the TCRdb copy retains only in-frame clones and omits some. The table has some 44,000 clones, about four fifths seen once. The sequencing sample was made of cord blood. These receptor sequences come from a newborn boy with IPEX syndrome. Each CDR3 is given with its conserved first and last residue. Each record gives: D gene, V gene, J gene, clone size, CDR3 protein, CDR3 DNA. A D gene is named only where the DNA matches it firmly. Not all rows give a size; the values are once, few, many and, for expanded clones, a class.

TRBD1	TRBV19	TRBJ1-2	.	CASSTPGQGAANYGYTF	TGTGCCAGTAGTACACCGGGACAGGGGGCCGCTAACTATGGCTACACCTTC
TRBD2	TRBV7-6	TRBJ2-2	.	CASSRLAGDGGELFF	TGTGCCAGCAGCCGACTAGCGGGGGATGGCGGGGAGCTGTTTTTT
.	TRBV7-2	TRBJ2-7	.	CASSFQEGGVDEQYF	TGTGCCAGCAGCTTCCAGGAGGGCGGGGTTGACGAGCAGTACTTC
.	TRBV11-3	TRBJ2-1	once	CASTSGRGNEQFF	TGTGCCAGCACCTCCGGCAGGGGAAATGAGCAGTTCTTC
.	TRBV11-2	TRBJ2-1	.	CASSLGGHNEQFF	TGTGCCAGCAGCTTAGGCGGTCACAATGAGCAGTTCTTC
.	TRBV11-3	TRBJ1-1	.	CASSLGGSNTEAFF	TGTGCCAGCAGCCTTGGGGGAAGTAACACTGAAGCTTTCTTT
.	TRBV6-1	TRBJ1-1	.	CASSVLQGTEAFF	TGTGCCAGCAGTGTCCTCCAGGGTACTGAAGCTTTCTTT
.	TRBV3-2	TRBJ1-2	once	CATHIPYTF	TGTGCCACCCATATCCCTTACACCTTC
TRBD1	TRBV6-5	TRBJ2-7	.	CASSQNQGAPYEQYF	TGTGCCAGCAGTCAAAATCAGGGGGCACCCTACGAGCAGTACTTC
TRBD2	TRBV6-1	TRBJ2-3	.	CASRSGDTDTQYF	TGTGCCAGCAGAAGCGGGGACACAGATACGCAGTATTTT
.	TRBV5-6	TRBJ2-2	.	CASSQIGRYTGELFF	TGTGCCAGCAGCCAAATAGGGAGGTACACCGGGGAGCTGTTTTTT
.	TRBV6-6	TRBJ1-4	.	CASSYFQGSEKLFF	TGTGCCAGCAGTTACTTCCAGGGCAGCGAAAAACTGTTTTTT
.	TRBV7-8	TRBJ2-7	.	CASSLDTYEQYF	TGTGCCAGCAGCTTAGACACTTACGAGCAGTACTTC
.	TRBV5-6	TRBJ2-7	.	CASSLEAPSYEQYF	TGTGCCAGCAGCTTAGAAGCGCCCTCCTACGAGCAGTACTTC
.	TRBV5-4	TRBJ2-7	few	CASSRDGPYEQYF	TGTGCCAGCAGCCGGGACGGACCCTACGAGCAGTACTTC
.	TRBV6-1	TRBJ2-3	.	CASSEVASTDTQYF	TGTGCCAGCAGTGAAGTCGCTAGCACAGATACGCAGTATTTT
.	TRBV12-5	TRBJ2-2	.	CASGLVTRGVTGELFF	TGTGCTAGTGGTTTGGTGACCAGGGGGGTCACCGGGGAGCTGTTTTTT
TRBD1	TRBV5-4	TRBJ1-2	few	CASRRTGVEGYTF	TGTGCCAGCAGACGTACAGGGGTTGAGGGCTACACCTTC
TRBD1	TRBV10-3	TRBJ2-7	once	CAITPARDRVNEQYF	TGTGCCATCACCCCCGCCCGGGACAGGGTGAACGAGCAGTACTTC
.	TRBV27	TRBJ2-7	.	CASSLSWVMAYEQYF	TGTGCCAGCAGTTTATCTTGGGTAATGGCCTACGAGCAGTACTTC
.	TRBV6-4	TRBJ2-2	.	CASAQDRTGELFF	TGTGCCAGCGCGCAAGATCGGACCGGGGAGCTGTTTTTT
.	TRBV12-2	TRBJ2-2	once	CASRPSGRGTGELFF	TGTGCAAGTCGCCCCAGCGGGAGGGGCACCGGGGAGCTGTTTTTT
.	TRBV5-4	TRBJ2-3	.	CASSPPATDTQYF	TGTGCCAGCAGCCCCCCAGCCACAGATACGCAGTATTTT
TRBD1	TRBV5-1	TRBJ2-6	.	CASSLGQGARWGANVLTF	TGCGCCAGCAGCTTAGGACAGGGGGCGCGTTGGGGGGCCAACGTCCTGACTTTC
TRBD2	TRBV19	TRBJ2-3	.	CASSRLSSGRPGNTQYF	TGTGCCAGTAGTAGGCTCTCTAGCGGGAGGCCGGGTAATACGCAGTATTTT
TRBD1	TRBV10-3	TRBJ2-1	.	CAISGLGQGRFDEQFF	TGTGCCATCAGTGGCCTAGGACAGGGGCGCTTTGATGAGCAGTTCTTC
TRBD2	TRBV25-1	TRBJ2-7	.	CASSPRGGRSYEQYF	TGTGCCAGCAGTCCCCGGGGAGGGAGAAGCTACGAGCAGTACTTC
TRBD2	TRBV2	TRBJ2-1	.	CASTGGGAIEQFF	TGTGCCAGCACCGGCGGGGGGGCCATTGAGCAGTTCTTC
.	TRBV6-5	TRBJ2-7	.	CASSYLGSPMTYEQYF	TGTGCCAGCAGTTACCTGGGATCCCCCATGACCTACGAGCAGTACTTC
.	TRBV9	TRBJ2-7	.	CASSPPSGREQYF	TGTGCCAGCAGCCCACCCAGTGGTCGCGAGCAGTACTTC
.	TRBV6-1	TRBJ2-4	.	CASSAGNIQYF	TGTGCCAGCAGTGCGGGAAACATTCAGTACTTC
.	TRBV6-6	TRBJ1-3	once	CASSYREEGNTIYF	TGTGCCAGCAGTTACAGGGAAGAAGGAAACACCATATATTTT
TRBD1	TRBV4-3	TRBJ2-5	.	CASSLRDRAQETQYF	TGCGCCAGCAGCCTGCGGGACAGGGCTCAAGAGACCCAGTACTTC
.	TRBV6-5	TRBJ1-5	.	CASSPSGGYQPQHF	TGTGCCAGCAGTCCTTCGGGGGGCTATCAGCCCCAGCATTTT
.	TRBV11-3	TRBJ2-7	.	CASSLDQGLLNEQYF	TGTGCCAGCAGCTTAGATCAAGGGTTGCTCAACGAGCAGTACTTC
TRBD2	TRBV7-8	TRBJ2-3	.	CASSLLAGGYTDTQYF	TGTGCCAGCAGCTTACTAGCGGGGGGGTACACAGATACGCAGTATTTT
.	TRBV7-2	TRBJ2-3	.	CASTIGAPPTDTQYF	TGTGCCAGCACCATCGGGGCCCCTCCCACAGATACGCAGTATTTT